These 32 T cell receptor beta chains were all obtained from the same sample, sequenced in a study of human T cells and chemical hapten exposure. Time point in this sample: pre-sensitization, week 0. Sample treatment: therapeutic diphenylcyclopropenone sensitization with weekly scalp DPC. TCRdb re-analysed the RACE reads in MiXCR, keeping a single row per CDR3 protein. The repertoire holds about 270,000 distinct CDR3 sequences, with just under 8% as singletons. Sequenced material: whole blood, taken in connection with sensitization to the hapten diphenylcyclopropenone (DPC). The receptors were sampled from a man aged 18 to 30 with alopecia areata. Some clones in this sample may be carry-over from other donors' samples.

This clonotype showed up just a few times. V usage is TRBV12-3 or TRBV12-4 and J usage is TRBJ1-6; D is ambiguous. The germline V and J ends were trimmed by 3 bases and 10 bases, with 10 bases remaining between them. The CDR3 extends over 13 amino acids. CDR3 DNA: TGTGCCAGCAGTTTTACCCCCCGATCACCCCTCCACTTT. Its translation is CASSFTPRSPLHF.

This clonotype was picked up many times. This sequence joins TRBV2 and TRBJ2-7; 7 nucleotides line up with TRBD1. The V gene's germline CDR1 is SNHLY and CDR2 FYNNEI. This CDR3 contains 18 residues. J was trimmed by 2 bases and V by 6 bases; bases with no gene match: 19. The chain's CDR3 is CASSKDRVTFPDPYEQYV. Here the CDR3 DNA reads TGTGCCAGCAGCAAAGACAGGGTTACCTTCCCTGACCCCTACGAGCAGTACGTC.

The chain joins TRBV7-2 to TRBJ2-5; TRBD2 aligns across 10 bases. Germline CDR1 is SGHTA and CDR2 is FQGNSA. The CDR3 has 13 amino acids. J lost 4 bases, V lost 10 bases, and 6 bases had no gene match. The CDR3 is CATSAGGRETQYF. CDR3 nucleotides: TGTGCCACCTCAGCGGGGGGGCGAGAGACCCAGTACTTC.

The CDR3 bases are TGTGCCAGCAGTTACTCGGGAGGGGCCGCCGAGCAGTACGTC. This sequence encodes CASSYSGGAAEQYV. V usage is TRBV6-5 and J usage is TRBJ2-7; 7 bases map to TRBD2. This CDR3 comprises 14 residues. Germline loops: CDR1 MNHEY, CDR2 SVGAGI. V was pared by 0 bases and J by 6 bases, with 5 bases of the junction left unmatched.

This clonotype has only a few counts. This rearrangement joins TRBV6-2 or TRBV6-3 to TRBJ1-5; D ambiguous. The CDR3 is 16 residues long. The germline CDR1 and CDR2 sequences are MNHEY and SVGEGT. Trimming took 9 bases from V and 2 from J, leaving 20 bases between them. This CDR3 reads CASNDRSGRRNQPQHF. CDR3 DNA sequence: TGTGCCAGTAACGACCGGTCCGGGAGGCGCAATCAGCCCCAGCATTTT.

J is TRBJ2-3 and V is TRBV4-3; D ambiguous. This CDR3 region has 14 residues. Germline loops: CDR1 LGHNA, CDR2 YSLEER. The germline V and J ends were trimmed by 0 bases and 2 bases, with 6 bases remaining between them. The DNA of the CDR3 is TGCGCCAGCAGCCAAGATCAGACCACAGATACGCAGTATTTT. Protein: CASSQDQTTDTQYF.

This clonotype was recorded many times. The rearrangement uses TRBV11-2 and TRBJ1-2; D is ambiguous. V lost 0 bases to trimming and J lost 6 bases, with 5 bases between them. CDR3 length equals 12 residues. Per the germline V gene, CDR1 is SGHAT and CDR2 is FQNNGV. The CDR3 is CASSLDHDGYTF. CDR3 bases: TGTGCCAGCAGCTTAGATCATGATGGCTACACCTTC.

Written as DNA, the CDR3 is TGTGCCAGCAGTTTACCAGGGAAGAACACTGAAGCTTTCTTT. Amino acids: CASSLPGKNTEAFF. The chain recombines TRBV28 with TRBJ1-1, with D possibly TRBD1 on 5 matching bases. CDR1 MDHEN and CDR2 SYDVKM come from the germline V gene. The V gene lost 2 bases and the J gene lost 1 base, with 8 bases spanning the gap. CDR3 length: 14 residues.

This clonotype was detected only a few times. The chain employs TRBV10-3 and TRBJ2-3, with D uncertain. Germline lookup yields CDR1 ENHRY and CDR2 SYGVKD. Trimming stripped 4 bases from V and 0 bases from J, with 8 bases between. The CDR3 totals 14 residues. The CDR3 loop is CAISASSSTDTQYF. The CDR3 bases are TGTGCCATCAGTGCTAGTTCTAGCACAGATACGCAGTATTTT.

This clonotype was observed at least ten times. The J gene is TRBJ2-5, the V gene TRBV10-3; 13 bases fit TRBD2. Trimming at V came to 0 bases and at J to 6 bases, leaving 1 base not matched to a gene. The CDR3 covers 15 residues. Germline CDR1 ENHRY, CDR2 SYGVKD. CDR3 bases: TGTGCCATCAGTGAGTCGACTAGCGGGGGGAAGACCCAGTACTTC. Translated, it gives CAISESTSGGKTQYF.

The rearrangement uses TRBV7-3 and TRBJ2-2; 9 bases fit TRBD1. Germline V gene sequence: CDR1 SGHTA, CDR2 FQGTGA. The CDR3 is made up of 16 amino acids. The V segment lost 7 bases and the J segment 7 bases; nucleotides outside the gene matches: 13. The CDR3 region is CASTAQPRTGDGELFF. For the CDR3, the DNA is TGTGCCAGCACTGCCCAGCCTAGGACAGGGGACGGGGAGCTGTTTTTT.

This chain links TRBV7-2 with TRBJ1-2; the D is unclear. V was pared by 4 bases and J by 0 bases, with 15 bases between. Germline V gene data show CDR1 as SGHTA and CDR2 as FQGNSA. CDR3 size: 16 residues. The CDR3 here is CASSSYQVEANYGYTF. For the CDR3, the DNA is TGTGCCAGCAGCTCATACCAGGTGGAAGCTAACTATGGCTACACCTTC.

This clonotype was counted only a few times. The V gene is TRBV5-5, the J gene TRBJ2-5; D might be TRBD2 (5 bases). The CDR3 is 17 amino acids. Between the trimmed V and J ends, which lost 1 base and 2 bases, there was a span of 18 bases. The germline V gene has CDR1 SGHKS and CDR2 YYEKEE (reference sequence). The CDR3 coding sequence is TGTGCCAGCAGCTTGTTGGGAGTTCTTGGCGCACAAGAGACCCAGTACTTC. Encoded protein: CASSLLGVLGAQETQYF.

The chain carries TRBV6-5 and TRBJ1-6; D uncertain. V was cut by 6 bases and J by 8 bases, with 11 bases left in between. Germline V CDR1 and CDR2: MNHEY, SVGAGI. The CDR3 is made up of 13 amino acids. The CDR3 region is CASRPTTDSPLHF. CDR3 nucleotide sequence: TGTGCCAGCAGGCCGACAACGGATTCACCCCTCCACTTT.

The table lists this clonotype with many counts. The CDR3 DNA reads TGTGCCAGCAGCCCTCAGGAGACTGGAGAGCAGTTCTTC. It encodes CASSPQETGEQFF. V gene TRBV7-2 combines with J gene TRBJ2-1; D not certain. The V gene lost 5 bases and the J gene lost 10 bases, with 15 bases spanning the gap. CDR3 length equals 13 residues. The germline V gene encodes CDR1 SGHTA and CDR2 FQGNSA.

Concerning this clonotype itself: The junction shows a germline mismatch at one end, possibly a read error. The chain uses TRBV9 and TRBJ1-6; D is unresolved. Germline CDR1 is SGDLS and CDR2 is YYNGEE. There are 16 residues in the CDR3. The CDR3 DNA is TGTGCCAGCAGCGTACTTGGAAGCTCCTATAATTCACCCTTCCACTTT. The encoded protein is CASSVLGSSYNSPFHF. Filled out from reference TRBV9 and TRBJ1-6, the complete variable domain reads DSGVTQTPKHLITATGQRVTLRCSPRSGDLSVYWYQQSLDQGLQFLIQYYNGEERAKGNILERFSAQQFPDLHSELNLSSLELGDSALYFCASSVLGSSYNSPFHFGNGTRLTVT.

The rearrangement joins TRBV2 to TRBJ2-7; D gene uncertain. Germline V gene data show CDR1 as SNHLY and CDR2 as FYNNEI. This CDR3 region has 15 residues. Trimming removed 4 bases from V and 4 bases from J, with 17 bases in between. The CDR3 sequence is CASSVYGSVTYEQYF. The CDR3 region has the DNA TGTGCCAGCAGTGTATATGGATCGGTAACTTACGAGCAGTACTTC.

The chain links TRBV10-3 to TRBJ1-1; tentatively, D is TRBD1 (6 bases). This CDR3 is built from 13 residues. The germline V and J ends were trimmed by 4 bases and 3 bases, with 9 bases remaining between them. Germline lookup yields CDR1 ENHRY and CDR2 SYGVKD. The CDR3 here is CAISGGTYTEAFF. In DNA form, the CDR3 reads TGTGCCATCAGTGGTGGGACATACACTGAAGCTTTCTTT.

CDR3 protein: CASSAFRVYNSPLHF. The CDR3 nucleotides read TGTGCCAGCAGCGCTTTCAGGGTCTATAATTCACCCCTCCACTTT. The rearrangement joins TRBV7-2 to TRBJ1-6, with TRBD1 as a possible D gene (5 bases). The CDR3 is made up of 15 amino acids. Germline V gene sequence: CDR1 SGHTA, CDR2 FQGNSA. Trimming left V 5 bases short and J 3 bases short, with 11 bases between.

The sample holds a few counts of this clonotype. The chain carries TRBV20-1 and TRBJ2-3; possible D gene TRBD1, 5 bases. The CDR3 contains 12 residues. Germline assignment: CDR1 DFQATT and CDR2 SNEGSKA (reference sequence). Between the trimmed V and J ends, which lost 5 bases and 6 bases, there was a span of 12 bases. CDR3 protein: CSAPTGADTQYF. CDR3 in DNA: TGCAGTGCTCCTACTGGGGCGGATACGCAGTATTTT.

This clonotype was detected a few times. The chain has TRBV5-6 and TRBJ2-7; 9 nucleotides agree with TRBD1. From germline, CDR1 is SGHDT and CDR2 YYEEEE. This CDR3 is 15 amino acids long. With 4 bases clipped from V and 3 bases from J, the junction kept 8 bases outside the gene matches. The chain's CDR3 is CASSPRDREHYEQYF. The DNA for the CDR3 is TGTGCCAGCAGCCCGCGGGACAGGGAGCACTACGAGCAGTACTTC.

The chain carries TRBV12-3 or TRBV12-4 and TRBJ1-2; no definite D call. Trimming removed 6 bases at V and 3 bases at J, with 17 bases between. This CDR3 contains 15 residues. The CDR3 nucleotides read TGTGCCAGCAGCCGCCTAACCGGGAGCTACTATGGCTACACCTTC. Translation: CASSRLTGSYYGYTF.

The sample holds a few counts of this clonotype. CDR3 sequence (DNA): TGTGCCAGCAGGGAGGGGGACCAAGAGACCCAGTACTTC. Its translation: CASREGDQETQYF. The chain employs TRBV2 and TRBJ2-5; TRBD1 or TRBD2 may be the D gene (6 bases each). The length of the CDR3 is 13 residues. CDR1 is SNHLY and CDR2 is FYNNEI in the germline V gene. The ends were cut back, 6 bases at V and 0 bases at J, with 8 bases in the middle.

This clonotype appeared many times. The chain recombines TRBV6-5 with TRBJ2-7; 9 positions match TRBD1. CDR3 length: 15 residues. Looked up from germline, CDR1 is MNHEY and CDR2 is SVGAGI. Germline trimming cut 2 bases from V and 5 bases from J; bases unmatched to any gene: 7. This CDR3 reads CASSYAGTGFHEQYF. CDR3 sequence (DNA): TGTGCCAGCAGTTACGCGGGGACAGGGTTCCACGAGCAGTACTTC.

This clonotype was detected many times. The chain links TRBV10-3 to TRBJ2-2; D gene ambiguous. Germline V gene sequence: CDR1 ENHRY, CDR2 SYGVKD. CDR3 length: 14 amino acids. V was clipped by 4 bases and J by 1 base, with 7 bases between them. The CDR3 DNA is TGTGCCATCAGTGCAGAGATGAACACCGGGGAGCTGTTTTTT. Translating it yields CAISAEMNTGELFF.

This clonotype was counted at least ten times. V and J are TRBV12-3 or TRBV12-4 and TRBJ1-1; D call uncertain. This CDR3 has 14 residues. The V gene lost 6 bases and the J gene lost 1 base, with 12 bases spanning the gap. This CDR3 is CASRITAKNTEAFF. CDR3 in DNA: TGTGCCAGCAGGATCACAGCAAAGAACACTGAAGCTTTCTTT.

The V gene is TRBV2, the J gene TRBJ2-1, with 10 bases lining up with TRBD1. The trim removed 6 bases at V and 12 bases at J, leaving 11 bases unmatched. This CDR3 contains 14 residues. Germline V gene data show CDR1 as SNHLY and CDR2 as FYNNEI. Here the CDR3 DNA reads TGTGCCAGCAGGCCCGGGACAGGGGATTCTCGGCAGTTCTTC. This encodes CASRPGTGDSRQFF.

This chain uses TRBV6-6 with TRBJ2-1; 10 bases fit TRBD2. The CDR3 is 18 amino acids. Germline lookup yields CDR1 MNHNY and CDR2 SVGAGI (reference sequence). Losses at the gene ends were 8 bases for V and 9 bases for J; bases not matched to a gene: 22. This CDR3 reads CASSPRANSGGRGIEQFF. Written as DNA, the CDR3 is TGTGCCAGCTCTCCCCGCGCCAATAGCGGGGGGCGAGGTATTGAGCAGTTCTTC.

This clonotype was detected only a few times. This chain connects TRBV21-1 to TRBJ2-7; TRBD2, the D gene given by the table, was not confirmed from the DNA. TRBV21-1 is assigned pseudogene status. This CDR3 has 17 amino acids. CDR3 protein: CASTSPTRDPFSYEQYV. CDR3 DNA: TGTGCCAGCACCTCCCCCACCAGGGACCCATTCTCCTACGAGCAGTACGTC.

The chain employs TRBV6-1 and TRBJ1-4, with a possible D match to TRBD1 (5 bases). CDR1 is MNHNS and CDR2 is SASEGT in the germline V gene. V was trimmed by 2 bases and J by 7 bases, leaving 14 bases between them. The CDR3 runs 15 residues. The CDR3 bases are TGTGCCAGCAGTGAATGGTCAGGGACGGGTGAAAAACTGTTTTTT. Translation gives CASSEWSGTGEKLFF.

The rearrangement links TRBV20-1 to TRBJ1-1, with TRBD1 as a possible D gene (6 bases). The CDR3 loop spans 15 amino acids. Deletions cut 0 bases from V and 5 bases from J, with 16 bases between. Germline CDR1 is DFQATT and CDR2 is SNEGSKA (reference sequence). The DNA for the CDR3 is TGCAGTGCTAGAGAGAACCGAGGGGGGAATACTGAAGCTTTCTTT. This encodes CSARENRGGNTEAFF.

The chain links TRBV6-5 to TRBJ2-3; D is tentatively TRBD1 or TRBD2 (5 bases each). CDR1 is MNHEY and CDR2 is SVGAGI in the germline V gene. The germline V and J ends were trimmed by 5 bases and 9 bases, with 18 bases remaining between them. This CDR3 is built from 14 residues. CDR3 bases: TGTGCCAGCAGTCACCGGGACGGCGAAATCACGCAGTATTTT. Protein sequence: CASSHRDGEITQYF.